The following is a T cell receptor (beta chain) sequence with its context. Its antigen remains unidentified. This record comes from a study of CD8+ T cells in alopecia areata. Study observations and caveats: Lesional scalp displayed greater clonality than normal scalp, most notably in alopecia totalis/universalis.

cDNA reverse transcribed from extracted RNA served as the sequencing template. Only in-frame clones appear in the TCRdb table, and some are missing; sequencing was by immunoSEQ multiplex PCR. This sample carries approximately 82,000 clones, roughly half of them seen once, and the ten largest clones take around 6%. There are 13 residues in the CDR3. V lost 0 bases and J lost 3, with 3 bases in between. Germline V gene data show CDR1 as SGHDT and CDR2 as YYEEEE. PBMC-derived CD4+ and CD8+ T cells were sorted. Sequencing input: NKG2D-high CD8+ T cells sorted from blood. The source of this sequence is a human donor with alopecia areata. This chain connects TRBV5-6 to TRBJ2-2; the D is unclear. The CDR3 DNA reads TGTGCCAGCAGCTTGGACTACACCGGGGAGCTGTTTTTT. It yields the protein CASSLDYTGELFF.